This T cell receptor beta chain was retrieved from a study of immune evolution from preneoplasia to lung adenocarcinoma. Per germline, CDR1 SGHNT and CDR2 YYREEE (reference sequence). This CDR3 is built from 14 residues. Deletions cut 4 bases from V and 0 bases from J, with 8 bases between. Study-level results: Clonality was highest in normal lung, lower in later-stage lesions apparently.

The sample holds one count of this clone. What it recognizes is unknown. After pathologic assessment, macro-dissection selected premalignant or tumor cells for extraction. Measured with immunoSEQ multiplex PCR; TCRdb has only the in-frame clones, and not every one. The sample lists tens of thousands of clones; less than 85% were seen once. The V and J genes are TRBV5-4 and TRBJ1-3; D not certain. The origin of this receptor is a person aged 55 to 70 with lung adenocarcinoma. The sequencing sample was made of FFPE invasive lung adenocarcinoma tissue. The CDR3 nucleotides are TGTGCCAGCAGCATATTCAACTCTGGAAACACCATATATTTT. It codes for CASSIFNSGNTIYF.